Listed below are T cell receptor beta chains from one sample, sequenced in a study of CD8 T cells in Susac syndrome. Each CDR3 protein gets one entry after TCRdb re-called the immunoSEQ multiplex PCR reads with MiXCR. The sample consists of over 300,000 distinct CDR3 sequences, roughly nine tenths of them appearing once. The material sequenced was CD4+ T cells from PBMCs. The receptor set was obtained from a human donor with multiple sclerosis. Both conserved end residues are part of each CDR3. The order of the fields is clone size, J gene, D gene, V gene, CDR3 protein, CDR3 DNA. D genes are given only for firm matches. Not every row has a clone size; where given, it reads once, few, many or a size class.

-,TRBJ1-2,TRBD1,TRBV5-1,CASSSGQERGYTF,TGCGCCAGCAGCTCGGGACAGGAAAGGGGCTACACCTTC
once,TRBJ1-1,-,TRBV7-9,CASSLNSGNTEAFF,TGTGCCAGCAGCTTAAATAGCGGGAACACTGAAGCTTTCTTT
-,TRBJ1-5,-,TRBV6-1,CASSEAFNQPQHF,TGTGCCAGCAGTGAAGCCTTCAATCAGCCCCAGCATTTT
-,TRBJ2-5,-,TRBV12-3/TRBV12-4,CASSLGAGSGGGTQYF,TGTGCCAGCAGTTTGGGGGCGGGCAGCGGAGGGGGGACCCAGTACTTC
-,TRBJ2-5,TRBD2,TRBV7-9,CASSPSPVAGRRGETQYF,TGTGCCAGCAGCCCCTCCCCAGTAGCGGGCAGACGTGGAGAGACCCAGTACTTC
-,TRBJ2-3,-,TRBV29-1,CSARQILTDTQYF,TGCAGCGCACGACAAATCCTCACAGATACGCAGTATTTT
-,TRBJ1-3,-,TRBV5-6,CASTQDSAGNTIYF,TGTGCCAGCACTCAGGACAGTGCGGGAAACACCATATATTTT
-,TRBJ2-7,TRBD2,TRBV6-2/TRBV6-3,CASSYGLAGEYEQYF,TGTGCCAGCAGTTACGGACTAGCGGGAGAGTACGAGCAGTACTTC
-,TRBJ1-1,-,TRBV12-1,CASSGTGTGERGAFF,TGTGCCAGCAGCGGAACCGGGACAGGGGAACGGGGAGCTTTCTTT
-,TRBJ2-1,TRBD2,TRBV6-5,CASGPGTRFSEQFF,TGTGCCAGCGGTCCCGGGACTAGATTCAGTGAGCAGTTCTTC
-,TRBJ2-3,-,TRBV7-9,CASSTSRDTQYF,TGTGCCAGCAGCACTTCTAGGGATACGCAGTATTTT
-,TRBJ2-5,-,TRBV18,CASSLRGHEETQYF,TGTGCCAGCTCCCTACGTGGGCATGAAGAGACCCAGTACTTC
-,TRBJ2-2,TRBD2,TRBV12-3/TRBV12-4,CASSLITSGRGTGELFF,TGTGCCAGCAGTTTAATAACTAGCGGGAGAGGCACCGGGGAGCTGTTTTTT
-,TRBJ1-1,-,TRBV30,CAWNRVRENTEAFF,TGTGCCTGGAATCGCGTCAGGGAAAACACTGAAGCTTTCTTT
-,TRBJ1-1,-,TRBV4-1,CASRPPGRLSGAFF,TGCGCCAGCCGGCCCCCGGGACGCCTGAGTGGAGCTTTCTTT
-,TRBJ1-3,-,TRBV20-1,CSARIGLVSLSGNTIYF,TGCAGTGCTAGAATCGGACTAGTCTCCCTCTCTGGAAACACCATATATTTT
-,TRBJ2-5,TRBD2,TRBV6-5,CASKVGGWETQYF,TGTGCCAGCAAGGTCGGGGGGTGGGAGACCCAGTACTTC
-,TRBJ1-1,-,TRBV10-3,CAISEFSGWRNTEAFF,TGTGCCATCAGTGAGTTCTCAGGGTGGCGGAACACTGAAGCTTTCTTT
-,TRBJ2-5,-,TRBV21-1,CASIPHRDHRETQYF,TGTGCCAGCATCCCCCACCGGGACCACCGAGAGACCCAGTACTTC
-,TRBJ1-1,TRBD1,TRBV12-3/TRBV12-4,CASSRRTGGWSEAFF,TGTGCCAGCAGCCGTAGGACAGGGGGCTGGTCTGAAGCTTTCTTT
-,TRBJ2-1,TRBD2,TRBV2,CASSELGGVQNEQFF,TGTGCCAGCAGTGAACTGGGGGGGGTGCAAAATGAGCAGTTCTTC
-,TRBJ2-1,TRBD2,TRBV3-1,CASSQEASGTSGEQFF,TGTGCCAGCAGCCAAGAAGCCAGCGGGACTTCGGGTGAGCAGTTCTTC
-,TRBJ2-7,-,TRBV20-1,CSARVTYEQYF,TGCAGTGCTAGAGTGACCTACGAGCAGTACTTC
-,TRBJ2-2,TRBD2,TRBV29-1,CSGQLAGRTGELFF,TGCAGCGGTCAACTAGCGGGGAGGACCGGGGAGCTGTTTTTT